The sequence of this T cell receptor (beta chain) was determined in a study of T cells after yellow fever vaccination. It was through 5'RACE template switching that TCR cDNA was made, with a universal primer site and UMIs added. TCRdb reprocessed the 5' RACE reads with MiXCR, giving one entry per CDR3 protein. The table shows about 150,000 distinct CDR3 sequences, with under 7% occurring only once. As concerns this clonotype: Its antigen is as yet unknown.

Study outcomes and limitations: The secondary T-cell response peaked on day 5, not day 15, but was weaker. FACS-sorted repertoires might harbor abundant contaminating clonotypes from the bulk population.

Per the germline V gene, CDR1 is DFQATT and CDR2 is SNEGSKA (reference sequence). Trimming took off 3 bases at V and 3 bases at J, with 17 bases between the two ends. This CDR3 region has 15 residues. The V call is TRBV20-1, the J call TRBJ2-5; D ambiguous. This sequence originates from a man aged 25-45 years who received the YFV17D yellow fever vaccine. The sequencing used CD4+ T cells sorted from PBMCs, collected 10 days after the yellow fever booster vaccination. This CDR3 is CSASSRPTLEETQYF. The CDR3 DNA follows: TGCAGTGCTAGTTCCCGTCCGACACTTGAAGAGACCCAGTACTTC.